What follows are 20 T cell receptor beta chains derived from one specimen sequenced in a study of T-cell memory formation after mild COVID-19. Each CDR3 protein gets one entry after TCRdb re-called the 5' RACE reads with MiXCR. Found here are about 57,000 distinct CDR3 sequences, 12% of them singletons; the top ten hold around a quarter. Sequencing was performed on PBMCs or a T cell subset sorted from them (not recorded which). The receptor source for this set is a man aged 18 to 30 who had mild COVID-19 (a few samples of this study predate the infection). Cell type and time point are not known.

This clonotype was seen only a few times. The chain uses TRBV6-1 and TRBJ2-5, with a possible D match to TRBD2 (7 bases). The germline V gene has CDR1 MNHNS and CDR2 SASEGT. The ends were cut back, 6 bases at V and 4 bases at J, with 12 bases in the middle. CDR3 length: 13 residues. The CDR3 DNA sequence: TGTGCCAGCAGCACTCGGGGGGCAGAGACCCAGTACTTC. Its translation: CASSTRGAETQYF.

The genes are TRBV28 and TRBJ2-7; 8 bases align to TRBD2. This CDR3 comprises 15 residues. Per germline, CDR1 MDHEN and CDR2 SYDVKM. V was clipped by 5 bases and J by 1 base; unmatched bases: 7. The CDR3, as DNA: TGTGCCAGCAGTCCGGGGGGGCGGGGGTCCTACGAGCAGTACGTC. Its protein is CASSPGGRGSYEQYV.

This clonotype was seen more than once but under ten times. The chain links TRBV7-9 to TRBJ2-2; weak D call: TRBD2 (6 bases). Trimming removed 3 bases from V and 2 bases from J, with 10 bases in between. Per the germline V gene, CDR1 is SEHNR and CDR2 is FQNEAQ (reference sequence). The CDR3 sequence is 15 residues long. For the CDR3, the DNA is TGTGCCAGCAGCTTTTGGGGACTTAACACCGGGGAGCTGTTTTTT. It yields the protein CASSFWGLNTGELFF.

The chain combines TRBV6-2 or TRBV6-3 with TRBJ2-3; 7 bases are shared with TRBD1. CDR3 size: 14 residues. Germline CDR1 reads MNHEY; CDR2 reads SVGEGT. V gave up 7 bases and J gave up 4 bases; unmatched junction bases: 8. This CDR3 is CASNQGGGPDTQYF. CDR3 coding DNA: TGTGCCAGCAACCAAGGGGGCGGCCCAGATACGCAGTATTTT.

A few counts support this clonotype. DNA for the CDR3: TGTGCCAGCAGTTACGGGGATGGCGAGCAGTACTTC. It is translated as CASSYGDGEQYF. J is TRBJ2-7 and V is TRBV6-5; D gene unclear. Germline CDR1 reads MNHEY; CDR2 reads SVGAGI. With 2 bases removed from V and 6 bases from J, the gap between germline ends came to 8 bases. The CDR3 totals 12 residues.

This rearrangement joins TRBV5-6 to TRBJ2-3, with a tentative D call TRBD1 (5 bases). Germline-derived CDR1 and CDR2 are SGHDT and YYEEEE. CDR3 size: 14 residues. V was pared by 3 bases and J by 5 bases, with 13 bases between. The CDR3 spells CASSWTQGIDTQYF. CDR3 nucleotide sequence: TGTGCCAGCAGCTGGACCCAGGGAATAGATACGCAGTATTTT.

In this sample, this clonotype turned up many times. The rearrangement joins TRBV2 to TRBJ2-2; possible D gene TRBD1, 5 bases. Trimming left V 2 bases short and J 7 bases short, with 11 bases between. Germline V gene lookup returns CDR1 SNHLY and CDR2 FYNNEI. The CDR3 runs 14 residues. CDR3 DNA: TGTGCCAGCAGTGAAAGCAGGGTTTACGGGGAGCTGTTTTTT. Protein sequence: CASSESRVYGELFF.

This clonotype has at least ten counts. The chain recombines TRBV6-6 with TRBJ2-5, with D uncertain. The CDR3 consists of 12 residues. Per the germline V gene, CDR1 is MNHNY and CDR2 is SVGAGI (reference sequence). V was clipped by 7 bases and J by 5 bases, with 11 bases between them. The CDR3, as DNA: TGTGCCAGCACCCGACCCATGGAGACCCAGTACTTC. Translating it yields CASTRPMETQYF.

Only a few counts were recorded for this clonotype. The genes are TRBV7-6 and TRBJ2-3; D is unclear. Germline loops: CDR1 SGHVS, CDR2 FNYEAQ. There are 16 residues in the CDR3. The V and J ends lost 4 bases and 1 base respectively, with 15 bases between them. In DNA form, the CDR3 reads TGTGCCAGCAGCTCCCGATTGGCAGACCGCACAGATACGCAGTATTTT. It is translated as CASSSRLADRTDTQYF.

In this sample, this clonotype turned up a few times. V usage is TRBV6-5 and J usage is TRBJ2-2; 8 nucleotides align to TRBD2. V shed 7 bases, J shed 7 bases, and the junction held 8 bases outside the gene matches. CDR1 MNHEY and CDR2 SVGAGI come from the germline V gene. The CDR3 sequence is 14 residues long. For the CDR3, the DNA is TGTGCCAGCATTCCGGGACTAGAGGTCGGGGAGCTGTTTTTT. It codes for CASIPGLEVGELFF.

The chain combines TRBV28 with TRBJ2-2; D not certain. The germline gives CDR1 MDHEN, CDR2 SYDVKM. V was pared by 3 bases and J by 7 bases, with 21 bases between. The CDR3 contains 17 residues. The CDR3 protein is CASSFPQGPAWSGELFF. DNA of the CDR3: TGTGCCAGCAGTTTTCCCCAAGGCCCCGCATGGAGCGGGGAGCTGTTTTTT.

CDR3 bases: TGTGCCAGCAGTTCCACAGGGGGCAGGTACAATGAGCAGTTCTTC. It yields the protein CASSSTGGRYNEQFF. The J gene is TRBJ2-1, the V gene TRBV6-5, with TRBD1 matching 9 bases. The germline V gene has CDR1 MNHEY and CDR2 SVGAGI. The CDR3 length is 15 residues. V was pared by 4 bases and J by 4 bases, with 5 bases of the junction left unmatched.

This clonotype was seen a handful of times. The genes are TRBV4-3 and TRBJ1-1, with D unresolved. CDR1 is LGHNA and CDR2 is YSLEER in the germline V gene. V lost 0 bases and J 5 bases, leaving 7 bases between the germline ends. This CDR3 comprises 13 residues. CDR3: CASSQEGVTEAFF. DNA of the CDR3: TGCGCCAGCAGCCAAGAGGGAGTTACTGAAGCTTTCTTT.

This sequence joins TRBV7-2 and TRBJ2-1, with 8 bases lining up with TRBD2. CDR3 length equals 17 residues. V dropped 5 bases and J dropped 3; count of bases not matched to a gene: 12. Germline loops: CDR1 SGHTA, CDR2 FQGNSA. This CDR3 is CASSPPGGLAGYNEQFF. The CDR3 nucleotides read TGTGCCAGCAGCCCCCCCGGGGGGCTAGCGGGCTACAATGAGCAGTTCTTC.

This clonotype was detected ten times or more. The chain links TRBV11-2 to TRBJ1-2; D is uncertain. The CDR3 has 13 residues. V dropped 0 bases and J dropped 8 bases, with 10 bases sitting between them. Germline loops: CDR1 SGHAT, CDR2 FQNNGV. The CDR3 reads CASSLEVGSGYTF. The CDR3 nucleotides are TGTGCCAGCAGCTTAGAAGTGGGGTCAGGCTACACCTTC. The variable domain in full, completed from reference TRBV11-2 and TRBJ1-2, reads EAGVAQSPRYKIIEKRQSVAFWCNPISGHATLYWYQQILGQGPKLLIQFQNNGVVDDSQLPKDRFSAERLKGVDSTLKIQPAKLEDSAVYLCASSLEVGSGYTFGSGTRLTVV.

At least ten counts were recorded for this clonotype. The chain links TRBV4-3 to TRBJ2-2; no clear D. Trimming removed 1 base from V and 3 bases from J, with 12 bases in between. The CDR3 runs to 16 residues. CDR1 and CDR2 from the germline V gene are LGHNA and YSLEER. CDR3 amino acids: CASSQVSYRDTGELFF. For the CDR3, the DNA is TGCGCCAGCAGCCAAGTATCTTACCGGGACACCGGGGAGCTGTTTTTT.

This clonotype was seen at least ten times. The V and J genes are TRBV11-2 and TRBJ1-1; D ambiguous. The CDR3 runs 13 residues. V was cut by 3 bases and J by 2 bases, with 7 bases left in between. CDR1 and CDR2 from the germline V gene are SGHAT and FQNNGV. The CDR3 loop reads CASSLRRNTEAFF. The CDR3 DNA sequence: TGTGCCAGCAGCTTGAGGAGAAACACTGAAGCTTTCTTT.

The chain employs TRBV5-6 and TRBJ2-7; no reliable D call. The CDR3 loop spans 14 amino acids. Germline V CDR1 and CDR2: SGHDT, YYEEEE. The V gene lost 0 bases and the J gene lost 3 bases, with 10 bases spanning the gap. The CDR3 nucleotides read TGTGCCAGCAGCTTGGAGGACCGCATCTACGAGCAGTACTTC. It specifies CASSLEDRIYEQYF.

This clonotype came up many times. The rearrangement links TRBV20-1 to TRBJ2-1; TRBD2 matches at 10 bases. Germline values: CDR1 DFQATT, CDR2 SNEGSKA (reference sequence). V trimming: 0 bases; J trimming: 3 bases; junction bases outside the gene matches: 5. The CDR3 covers 16 residues. The CDR3 protein is CSARDSGGFVYNEQFF. The CDR3 bases are TGCAGTGCTAGAGATAGCGGGGGGTTTGTCTACAATGAGCAGTTCTTC.

This clonotype was counted only a few times. This sequence joins TRBV7-6 and TRBJ2-2; D is undetermined. The CDR3 spans 17 residues. Per germline, CDR1 SGHVS and CDR2 FNYEAQ. V lost 0 bases and J lost 4, with 15 bases in between. The CDR3 coding sequence is TGTGCCAGCAGCTTAGCTGATCGTCCGGCCCCCACCGGGGAGCTGTTTTTT. It is translated as CASSLADRPAPTGELFF. The complete variable domain, with remaining parts taken from reference TRBV7-6 and TRBJ2-2, reads GAGVSQSPRYKVTKRGQDVALRCDPISGHVSLYWYRQALGQGPEFLTYFNYEAQQDKSGLPNDRFSAERPEGSISTLTIQRTEQRDSAMYRCASSLADRPAPTGELFFGEGSRLTVL.